One sample yielded the 14 T cell receptor beta chains listed below, sequenced in a study of technical replicates of blood from a handful of donors. Libraries were prepared by immunoSEQ multiplex PCR; TCRdb keeps only in-frame clonotypes and omits some of them. The table lists tens of thousands of clones, 75% to 95% of them singletons. The sequenced sample consisted of PBMCs. These receptors were taken from a human donor in good health. Some clones in this sample may be carry-over from other donors' samples.

This rearrangement joins TRBV7-9 to TRBJ1-1; D might be TRBD1 (6 bases). The ends were cut back, 5 bases at V and 6 bases at J, with 16 bases in the middle. The CDR3 is 14 residues long. CDR1 and CDR2 from the germline V gene are SEHNR and FQNEAQ (reference sequence). This CDR3 is CASSLGGGVSEAFF. The CDR3 DNA sequence: TGTGCCAGCAGCCTCGGGGGGGGCGTTTCTGAAGCTTTCTTT.

This clone was picked up one time. This chain links TRBV7-2 with TRBJ2-2; 11 nucleotides match TRBD1. Per the germline V gene, CDR1 is SGHTA and CDR2 is FQGNSA. The CDR3 has 16 residues. V trimming: 5 bases; J trimming: 5 bases; junction bases outside the gene matches: 7. Here the CDR3 reads CASSLGTGGGTGELFF. DNA of the CDR3: TGTGCCAGCAGCCTCGGGACAGGGGGAGGGACCGGGGAGCTGTTTTTT.

The chain combines TRBV5-5 with TRBJ1-2; D uncertain. The ends were cut back, 0 bases at V and 3 bases at J, with 15 bases in the middle. CDR3 length: 16 residues. The germline V gene has CDR1 SGHKS and CDR2 YYEKEE (reference sequence). Here the CDR3 reads CASSLEARSYDYGYTF. The DNA for the CDR3 is TGTGCCAGCAGCTTGGAAGCCCGGTCCTACGACTATGGCTACACCTTC.

The chain employs TRBV10-3 and TRBJ2-3; 7 bases are a match to TRBD1. CDR1 is ENHRY, CDR2 SYGVKD, per germline. Trimming at V came to 3 bases and at J to 2 bases, leaving 5 bases not matched to a gene. This CDR3 has 15 amino acids. CDR3 in amino acids: CAISESGTATDTQYF. The CDR3 DNA reads as TGTGCCATCAGTGAATCCGGGACAGCCACAGATACGCAGTATTTT.

The chain couples TRBV6-1 to TRBJ2-3, with 10 nucleotides matching TRBD1. V was clipped by 5 bases and J by 10 bases; unmatched bases: 9. Looked up from germline, CDR1 is MNHNS and CDR2 is SASEGT. The CDR3 runs to 14 residues. CDR3 region: CASSSPGQGKSQYF. The CDR3 DNA reads TGTGCCAGCAGTTCTCCGGGACAGGGGAAATCGCAGTATTTT.

The chain combines TRBV7-2 with TRBJ2-3; no firm D call. V gave up 5 bases and J gave up 2 bases, with 5 bases separating them. CDR3 length: 12 residues. Germline lookup yields CDR1 SGHTA and CDR2 FQGNSA. Here the CDR3 reads CASSANTDTQYF. CDR3 DNA: TGTGCCAGCAGCGCGAACACAGATACGCAGTATTTT.

The chain is built from TRBV19 and TRBJ2-3, with no clear D. Germline assignment: CDR1 LNHDA and CDR2 SQIVND (reference sequence). The CDR3 runs to 13 residues. Trimming pared 5 bases from V and 2 bases from J, leaving 8 bases between. The CDR3 region has the DNA TGTGCCAGTAGTGTGGAGAACACAGATACGCAGTATTTT. Encoded protein: CASSVENTDTQYF.

V usage is TRBV18 and J usage is TRBJ2-1; TRBD1 agrees at 9 bases. The length of the CDR3 is 17 residues. Trimming at V came to 2 bases and at J to 1 base, leaving 6 bases not matched to a gene. Germline V lookup: CDR1 KGHSH, CDR2 LQKENI. CDR3 nucleotides: TGTGCCAGCTCACCATACGGGACAGGGCTATCCTACAATGAGCAGTTCTTC. It codes for CASSPYGTGLSYNEQFF.

The V call is TRBV7-9, the J call TRBJ2-3; 9 positions match TRBD1. The CDR3 runs 14 residues. Germline CDR1 and CDR2: SEHNR and FQNEAQ (reference sequence). V was pared by 8 bases and J by 6 bases, with 9 bases of the junction left unmatched. CDR3 sequence reads: CASHGTGPEDTQYF. The CDR3 DNA reads as TGTGCCAGCCACGGGACAGGGCCCGAGGATACGCAGTATTTT. Drawing the rest from reference TRBV7-9 and TRBJ2-3, the complete variable domain is DTGVSQNPRHKITKRGQNVTFRCDPISEHNRLYWYRQTLGQGPEFLTYFQNEAQLEKSRLLSDRFSAERPKGSFSTLEIQRTEQGDSAMYLCASHGTGPEDTQYFGPGTRLTVL.

CDR3 in amino acids: CATSRETRETQYF. The CDR3 nucleotides read TGTGCCACCAGCAGAGAAACGAGAGAGACCCAGTACTTC. This chain uses TRBV15 with TRBJ2-5; D not resolved. Trimming removed 0 bases from V and 4 bases from J, with 6 bases in between. The CDR3 consists of 13 residues. Germline lookup yields CDR1 LNHNV and CDR2 YYDKDF (reference sequence).

The CDR3 loop reads CASSLSDRGPTEAFF. As DNA, the CDR3 is TGTGCCAGCTCACTATCGGACAGGGGGCCCACTGAAGCTTTCTTT. The chain recombines TRBV18 with TRBJ1-1; 11 positions match TRBD1. There are 15 residues in the CDR3. Germline loops: CDR1 KGHSH, CDR2 LQKENI. J was trimmed by 4 bases and V by 4 bases; bases with no gene match: 5.

This chain uses TRBV7-2 with TRBJ1-6; TRBD1 matches at 10 bases. V was pared by 5 bases and J by 7 bases, with 5 bases of the junction left unmatched. This CDR3 is built from 15 residues. In germline, CDR1 is SGHTA, CDR2 FQGNSA. The CDR3 is CASSIDRGRNSPLHF. As DNA, the CDR3 is TGTGCCAGCAGCATAGACAGGGGGCGGAATTCACCCCTCCACTTT.

In this sample, this clone turned up a few times. This chain connects TRBV18 to TRBJ1-5; D is undetermined. The CDR3 runs 13 residues. Germline loops: CDR1 KGHSH, CDR2 LQKENI. Deletions cut 3 bases from V and 7 bases from J, with 10 bases between. The chain's CDR3 is CASSPSREQPQHF. CDR3 sequence (DNA): TGTGCCAGCTCACCCTCTCGAGAGCAGCCCCAGCATTTT.

The chain employs TRBV27 and TRBJ1-3; the D is unclear. The CDR3 totals 14 residues. Germline CDR1 reads MNHEY; CDR2 reads SMNVEV (reference sequence). V lost 4 bases, J lost 4 bases, and 11 bases lay in between. The CDR3 protein is CASSSSREGNTIYF. In DNA form, the CDR3 reads TGTGCCAGCAGTTCATCGCGGGAAGGAAACACCATATATTTT.